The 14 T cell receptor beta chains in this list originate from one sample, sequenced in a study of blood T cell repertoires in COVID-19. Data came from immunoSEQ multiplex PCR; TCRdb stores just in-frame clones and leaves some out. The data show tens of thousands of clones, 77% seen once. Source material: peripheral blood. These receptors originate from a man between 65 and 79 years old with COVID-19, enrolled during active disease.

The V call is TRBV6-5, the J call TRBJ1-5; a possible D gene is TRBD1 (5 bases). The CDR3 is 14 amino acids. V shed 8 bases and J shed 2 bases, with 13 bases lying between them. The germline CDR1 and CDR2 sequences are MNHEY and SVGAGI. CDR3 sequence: CASQLGGGNQPQHF. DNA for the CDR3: TGTGCCAGCCAACTGGGGGGGGGCAATCAGCCCCAGCATTTT.

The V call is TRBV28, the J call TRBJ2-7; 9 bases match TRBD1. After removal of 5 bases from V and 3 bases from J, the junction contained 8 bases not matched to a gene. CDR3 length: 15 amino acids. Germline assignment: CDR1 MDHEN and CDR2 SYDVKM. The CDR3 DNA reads TGTGCCAGCAGTACTACAGGGGGCGGGAGCTACGAGCAGTACTTC. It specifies CASSTTGGGSYEQYF.

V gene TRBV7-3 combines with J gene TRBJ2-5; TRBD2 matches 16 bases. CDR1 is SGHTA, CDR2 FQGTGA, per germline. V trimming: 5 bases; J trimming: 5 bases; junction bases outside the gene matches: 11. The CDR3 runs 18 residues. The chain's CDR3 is CASSPRPGTSGRGETQYF. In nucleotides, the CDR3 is TGTGCCAGCAGCCCCCGTCCCGGGACTAGCGGGAGGGGGGAGACCCAGTACTTC.

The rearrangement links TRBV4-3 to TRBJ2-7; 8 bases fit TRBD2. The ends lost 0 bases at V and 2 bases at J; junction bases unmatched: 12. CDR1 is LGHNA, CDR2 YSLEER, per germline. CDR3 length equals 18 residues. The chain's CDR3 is CASSQDLRGLALTYEQYF. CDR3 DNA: TGCGCCAGCAGCCAAGATCTCCGAGGACTAGCCCTCACCTACGAGCAGTACTTC.

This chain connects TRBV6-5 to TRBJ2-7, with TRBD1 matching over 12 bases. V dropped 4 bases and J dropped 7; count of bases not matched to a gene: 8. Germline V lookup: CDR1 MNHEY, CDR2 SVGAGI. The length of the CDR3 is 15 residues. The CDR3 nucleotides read TGTGCCAGCAGTTCCCGAGGGGACAGGGGGCGGGAGCAGTACTTC. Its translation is CASSSRGDRGREQYF.

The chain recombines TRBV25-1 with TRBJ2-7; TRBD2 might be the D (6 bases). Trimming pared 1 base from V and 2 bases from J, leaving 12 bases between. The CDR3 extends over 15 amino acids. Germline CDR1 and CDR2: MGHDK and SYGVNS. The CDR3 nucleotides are TGTGCCAGCAGTGAATCGGGGACTCGTACCTACGAGCAGTACTTC. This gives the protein CASSESGTRTYEQYF.

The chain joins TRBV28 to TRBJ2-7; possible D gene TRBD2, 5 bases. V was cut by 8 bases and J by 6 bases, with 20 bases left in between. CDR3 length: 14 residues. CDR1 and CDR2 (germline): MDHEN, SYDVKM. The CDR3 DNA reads TGTGCCAGCCAGAAAAATCCTAGCTCTGTCGAGCAGTACTTC. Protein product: CASQKNPSSVEQYF.

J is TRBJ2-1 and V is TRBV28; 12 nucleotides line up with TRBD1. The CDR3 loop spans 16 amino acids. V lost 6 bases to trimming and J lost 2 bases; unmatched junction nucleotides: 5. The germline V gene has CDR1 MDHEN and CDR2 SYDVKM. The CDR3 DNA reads TGTGCCAGCAGGGGGGGACAGGGGGCAACCTACAATGAGCAGTTCTTC. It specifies CASRGGQGATYNEQFF. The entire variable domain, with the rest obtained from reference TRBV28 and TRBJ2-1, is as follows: DVKVTQSSRYLVKRTGEKVFLECVQDMDHENMFWYRQDPGLGLRLIYFSYDVKMKEKGDIPEGYSVSREKKERFSLILESASTNQTSMYLCASRGGQGATYNEQFFGPGTRLTVL.

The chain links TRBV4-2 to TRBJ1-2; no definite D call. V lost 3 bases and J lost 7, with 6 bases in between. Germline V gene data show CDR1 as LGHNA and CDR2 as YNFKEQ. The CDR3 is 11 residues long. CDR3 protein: CASSQNGGYTF. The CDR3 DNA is TGTGCCAGCAGCCAGAACGGTGGCTACACCTTC.

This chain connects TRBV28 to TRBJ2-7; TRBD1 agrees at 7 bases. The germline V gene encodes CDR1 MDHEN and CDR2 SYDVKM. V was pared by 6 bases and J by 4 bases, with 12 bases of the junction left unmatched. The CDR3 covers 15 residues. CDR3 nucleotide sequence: TGTGCCAGCAGCTCCTACAGGGGAAGGAGATACGAGCAGTACTTC. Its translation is CASSSYRGRRYEQYF.

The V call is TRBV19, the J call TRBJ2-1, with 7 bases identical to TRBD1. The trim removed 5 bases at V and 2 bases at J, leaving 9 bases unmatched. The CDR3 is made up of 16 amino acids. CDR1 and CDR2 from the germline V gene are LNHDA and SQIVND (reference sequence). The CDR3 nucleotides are TGTGCCAGTAGTGTTAAGGGGGCGCCTCCCTACAATGAGCAGTTCTTC. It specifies CASSVKGAPPYNEQFF.

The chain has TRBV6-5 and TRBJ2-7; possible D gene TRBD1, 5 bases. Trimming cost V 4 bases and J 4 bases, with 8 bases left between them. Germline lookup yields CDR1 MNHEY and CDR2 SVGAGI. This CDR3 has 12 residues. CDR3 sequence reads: CASSLYRYEQYF. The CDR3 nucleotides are TGTGCCAGCAGTTTATACAGGTACGAGCAGTACTTC.

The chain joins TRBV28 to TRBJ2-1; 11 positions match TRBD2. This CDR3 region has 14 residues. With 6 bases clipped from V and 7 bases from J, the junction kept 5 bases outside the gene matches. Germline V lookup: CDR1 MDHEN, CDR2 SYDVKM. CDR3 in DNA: TGTGCCAGCAGGAAACTAGCGGGAGATAATGAGCAGTTCTTC. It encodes CASRKLAGDNEQFF.

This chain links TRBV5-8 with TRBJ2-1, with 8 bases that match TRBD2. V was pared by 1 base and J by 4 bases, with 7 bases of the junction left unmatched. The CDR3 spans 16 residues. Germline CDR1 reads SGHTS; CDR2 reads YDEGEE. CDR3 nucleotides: TGTGCCAGCAGCTTGTGGGCGGGAGGCCTTTACAATGAGCAGTTCTTC. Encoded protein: CASSLWAGGLYNEQFF.